The rows below give T cell receptor beta chains drawn from one sample of a study of blood T cells in healthy people across ages. Using its own MiXCR run on the 5' RACE reads, TCRdb lists one record per CDR3 protein. Counted here are 1,800,000 or so distinct CDR3 sequences, about two fifths occurring once; the ten biggest clones make up approximately 22%. Sequenced input: blood. Receptors originate from a human donor in good health. The CDR3 runs from the conserved cysteine through the conserved F or W. A D gene is named only where the DNA matches it firmly. Size is omitted from some rows. Given values are once, few, many or a class for expanded clones.

d_gene: -
abundance: -
v_gene: TRBV29-1
j_gene: TRBJ2-3
CDR3aa: CSATSSDTQYF
CDR3nt: TGCAGCGCTACTAGTTCAGATACGCAGTATTTT

d_gene: TRBD2
abundance: -
v_gene: TRBV6-6
j_gene: TRBJ2-3
CDR3aa: CASTRTSGGSDTQYF
CDR3nt: TGTGCCAGCACTAGGACTAGCGGGGGTTCGGATACGCAGTATTTT

d_gene: TRBD2
abundance: -
v_gene: TRBV4-2
j_gene: TRBJ2-1
CDR3aa: CASGQGIAGVYNEQFF
CDR3nt: TGTGCCAGCGGCCAAGGCATAGCGGGGGTGTACAATGAGCAGTTCTTC

d_gene: -
abundance: few
v_gene: TRBV10-3
j_gene: TRBJ1-2
CDR3aa: CAISNRETGRYGYTF
CDR3nt: TGTGCCATCAGCAACCGGGAAACAGGGCGATATGGCTACACCTTC

d_gene: -
abundance: -
v_gene: TRBV12-3/TRBV12-4
j_gene: TRBJ2-5
CDR3aa: CASRTGVQETQYF
CDR3nt: TGTGCCAGCAGGACAGGAGTCCAAGAGACCCAGTACTTC

d_gene: -
abundance: many
v_gene: TRBV12-3/TRBV12-4
j_gene: TRBJ1-2
CDR3aa: CASTRGNYGYTF
CDR3nt: TGTGCCAGCACCAGGGGTAACTATGGCTACACCTTC

d_gene: TRBD1
abundance: few
v_gene: TRBV2
j_gene: TRBJ1-2
CDR3aa: CASSHETGALHGYTF
CDR3nt: TGTGCCAGCAGTCACGAGACAGGGGCTCTCCATGGCTACACCTTC

d_gene: -
abundance: -
v_gene: TRBV29-1
j_gene: TRBJ2-7
CDR3aa: CSVDLHNEQYF
CDR3nt: TGCAGCGTGGACCTACACAATGAGCAGTACTTC

d_gene: -
abundance: -
v_gene: TRBV3-1
j_gene: TRBJ1-5
CDR3aa: CASSQDPTFNQPQHF
CDR3nt: TGTGCCAGCAGCCAAGATCCCACCTTCAATCAGCCCCAGCATTTT

d_gene: -
abundance: once
v_gene: TRBV7-2
j_gene: TRBJ1-4
CDR3aa: CASSPIRGAGEKLFF
CDR3nt: TGTGCCAGCAGCCCGATCAGGGGCGCGGGAGAAAAACTGTTTTTT

d_gene: -
abundance: few
v_gene: TRBV6-1
j_gene: TRBJ2-7
CDR3aa: CASNSGSYTYEQYF
CDR3nt: TGTGCCAGCAACTCAGGATCGTACACCTACGAGCAGTACTTC

d_gene: -
abundance: few
v_gene: TRBV12-3/TRBV12-4
j_gene: TRBJ2-1
CDR3aa: CASTPDSGDEQFF
CDR3nt: TGTGCCAGCACCCCCGACAGCGGAGATGAGCAGTTCTTC

d_gene: -
abundance: -
v_gene: TRBV28
j_gene: TRBJ2-7
CDR3aa: CASSLWRRGEPTQQYF
CDR3nt: TGTGCCAGCAGTTTATGGAGGCGCGGGGAGCCTACGCAGCAGTACTTC

d_gene: -
abundance: few
v_gene: TRBV3-1
j_gene: TRBJ2-5
CDR3aa: CASSQDTGEGGETQYF
CDR3nt: TGTGCCAGCAGCCAAGATACCGGGGAGGGGGGTGAGACCCAGTACTTC

d_gene: TRBD1
abundance: few
v_gene: TRBV5-1
j_gene: TRBJ1-4
CDR3aa: CASSYRQGEYEKLFF
CDR3nt: TGCGCCAGCAGTTACCGACAGGGAGAGTATGAAAAACTGTTTTTT

d_gene: -
abundance: few
v_gene: TRBV9
j_gene: TRBJ2-7
CDR3aa: CASSPYLTDSYEQYF
CDR3nt: TGTGCCAGCAGCCCCTATTTGACAGATTCCTACGAGCAGTACTTC

d_gene: TRBD1
abundance: -
v_gene: TRBV10-3
j_gene: TRBJ2-2
CDR3aa: CATVVEGQENTGELFF
CDR3nt: TGTGCCACTGTGGTAGAGGGACAGGAGAACACCGGGGAGCTGTTTTTT

d_gene: -
abundance: few
v_gene: TRBV28
j_gene: TRBJ1-6
CDR3aa: CASSWEWGVPNSPLHF
CDR3nt: TGTGCCAGCAGTTGGGAGTGGGGGGTCCCAAATTCACCCCTCCACTTT

d_gene: -
abundance: few
v_gene: TRBV4-2
j_gene: TRBJ1-2
CDR3aa: CASSQGVSYGYTF
CDR3nt: TGTGCCAGCAGCCAAGGAGTTTCCTATGGCTACACCTTC

d_gene: -
abundance: -
v_gene: TRBV7-8
j_gene: TRBJ2-5
CDR3aa: CASSQTRVPETQYF
CDR3nt: TGTGCCAGCAGCCAAACCCGGGTCCCGGAGACCCAGTACTTC

d_gene: -
abundance: -
v_gene: TRBV7-2
j_gene: TRBJ2-4
CDR3aa: CASSSAGVSRNIQYF
CDR3nt: TGTGCCAGCAGCTCCGCAGGGGTTTCACGAAACATTCAGTACTTC

d_gene: -
abundance: -
v_gene: TRBV20-1
j_gene: TRBJ1-2
CDR3aa: CSAPTGTQDYGYTF
CDR3nt: TGCAGTGCCCCAACCGGGACACAAGACTATGGCTACACCTTC

d_gene: -
abundance: once
v_gene: TRBV7-8
j_gene: TRBJ2-1
CDR3aa: CASRFMASNEQFF
CDR3nt: TGTGCCAGCAGATTTATGGCCAGTAATGAGCAGTTCTTC

d_gene: -
abundance: -
v_gene: TRBV6-6
j_gene: TRBJ2-7
CDR3aa: CASSLQDAETYEQYF
CDR3nt: TGTGCCAGCAGTCTACAGGACGCCGAAACCTACGAGCAGTACTTC

d_gene: -
abundance: few
v_gene: TRBV7-2
j_gene: TRBJ1-1
CDR3aa: CASSPTRETEAFF
CDR3nt: TGTGCCAGCAGCCCTACGAGGGAGACTGAAGCTTTCTTT

d_gene: -
abundance: -
v_gene: TRBV5-6
j_gene: TRBJ2-7
CDR3aa: CASSLTRQDIYEQYF
CDR3nt: TGTGCCAGCAGCCTGACGAGACAGGATATTTACGAGCAGTACTTC

d_gene: TRBD1
abundance: -
v_gene: TRBV20-1
j_gene: TRBJ1-2
CDR3aa: CSARARDRVDYGYTF
CDR3nt: TGCAGTGCTAGAGCCCGGGACAGGGTCGACTATGGCTACACCTTC

d_gene: -
abundance: many
v_gene: TRBV12-3/TRBV12-4
j_gene: TRBJ1-6
CDR3aa: CASSLDSSYNSPLHF
CDR3nt: TGTGCCAGCAGCTTAGATAGCTCCTATAATTCACCCCTCCACTTT

d_gene: TRBD2
abundance: once
v_gene: TRBV6-5
j_gene: TRBJ2-3
CDR3aa: CASRPRDYTDTQYF
CDR3nt: TGTGCCAGCAGACCTAGGGACTACACAGATACGCAGTATTTT

d_gene: -
abundance: -
v_gene: TRBV7-9
j_gene: TRBJ1-1
CDR3aa: CASSLEPLGTTEAFF
CDR3nt: TGTGCCAGCAGCTTAGAACCCCTCGGGACAACTGAAGCTTTCTTT

d_gene: TRBD1
abundance: -
v_gene: TRBV27
j_gene: TRBJ1-5
CDR3aa: CASSLGQGALPQHF
CDR3nt: TGTGCCAGCAGTTTGGGGCAGGGGGCCTTACCCCAGCATTTT

d_gene: TRBD2
abundance: -
v_gene: TRBV20-1
j_gene: TRBJ2-5
CDR3aa: CGARPAGGHETQYF
CDR3nt: TGCGGTGCCAGGCCAGCGGGGGGGCATGAGACCCAGTACTTC

d_gene: -
abundance: -
v_gene: TRBV10-3
j_gene: TRBJ2-6
CDR3aa: CAISAGGGTTNVLTF
CDR3nt: TGTGCCATCAGTGCTGGGGGAGGTACGACCAACGTCCTGACTTTC

d_gene: TRBD1
abundance: -
v_gene: TRBV29-1
j_gene: TRBJ2-5
CDR3aa: CSVLQGARETQYF
CDR3nt: TGCAGCGTTCTACAGGGGGCGCGGGAGACCCAGTACTTC

d_gene: -
abundance: once
v_gene: TRBV10-3
j_gene: TRBJ1-2
CDR3aa: CATVLDRSYGYTF
CDR3nt: TGTGCCACCGTACTAGACAGGAGCTATGGCTACACCTTC

d_gene: TRBD1
abundance: -
v_gene: TRBV12-3/TRBV12-4
j_gene: TRBJ1-5
CDR3aa: CASAGQVNQPQHF
CDR3nt: TGTGCCAGCGCGGGACAGGTAAATCAGCCCCAGCATTTT

d_gene: -
abundance: few
v_gene: TRBV2
j_gene: TRBJ1-4
CDR3aa: CASSEMGSGTEKLFF
CDR3nt: TGTGCCAGCAGTGAGATGGGGAGTGGGACGGAAAAACTGTTTTTT

d_gene: TRBD2
abundance: few
v_gene: TRBV5-1
j_gene: TRBJ2-7
CDR3aa: CASSLTRLAASEQYF
CDR3nt: TGCGCCAGCAGTCTAACCCGGCTAGCGGCCTCCGAGCAGTACTTC

d_gene: -
abundance: -
v_gene: TRBV4-3
j_gene: TRBJ2-3
CDR3aa: CASSQDRNRNTQYF
CDR3nt: TGCGCCAGCAGCCAAGATAGAAACCGGAATACGCAGTATTTT

d_gene: -
abundance: -
v_gene: TRBV29-1
j_gene: TRBJ1-6
CDR3aa: CSVRQEMNSPLHF
CDR3nt: TGCAGCGTTCGACAGGAGATGAATTCACCCCTCCACTTT

d_gene: -
abundance: -
v_gene: TRBV12-3/TRBV12-4
j_gene: TRBJ2-5
CDR3aa: CASSYGDGQETQYF
CDR3nt: TGTGCCAGCAGTTACGGGGACGGACAAGAGACCCAGTACTTC

d_gene: -
abundance: once
v_gene: TRBV30
j_gene: TRBJ2-6
CDR3aa: CAWSVRVSGANVLTF
CDR3nt: TGTGCCTGGAGTGTACGGGTCTCTGGGGCCAACGTCCTGACTTTC

d_gene: -
abundance: -
v_gene: TRBV5-5
j_gene: TRBJ1-2
CDR3aa: CASSLDLGQSNYGYTF
CDR3nt: TGTGCCAGCAGCTTGGATCTCGGACAGTCTAACTATGGCTACACCTTC

d_gene: -
abundance: -
v_gene: TRBV4-3
j_gene: TRBJ2-1
CDR3aa: CASSQEYLAGDEQFF
CDR3nt: TGCGCCAGCAGCCAAGAGTACCTGGCCGGCGATGAGCAGTTCTTC

d_gene: -
abundance: -
v_gene: TRBV7-2
j_gene: TRBJ2-3
CDR3aa: CASNVAGTDTQYF
CDR3nt: TGTGCCAGCAATGTAGCGGGCACAGATACGCAGTATTTT

d_gene: -
abundance: few
v_gene: TRBV9
j_gene: TRBJ2-7
CDR3aa: CASSGGGPGEQYF
CDR3nt: TGTGCCAGCAGCGGCGGAGGGCCGGGCGAGCAGTACTTC

d_gene: -
abundance: -
v_gene: TRBV6-2/TRBV6-3
j_gene: TRBJ1-1
CDR3aa: CASSYLGVGAEAFF
CDR3nt: TGTGCCAGCAGTTACTTAGGTGTGGGGGCTGAAGCTTTCTTT

d_gene: -
abundance: -
v_gene: TRBV9
j_gene: TRBJ2-1
CDR3aa: CASSVAGARQYHNEQFF
CDR3nt: TGTGCCAGCAGCGTAGCTGGGGCAAGACAGTATCACAATGAGCAGTTCTTC

d_gene: TRBD1
abundance: -
v_gene: TRBV10-3
j_gene: TRBJ2-1
CDR3aa: CAISEVEGAGSYNEQFF
CDR3nt: TGTGCCATCAGTGAAGTCGAGGGGGCTGGGTCCTACAATGAGCAGTTCTTC

d_gene: -
abundance: -
v_gene: TRBV7-2
j_gene: TRBJ1-6
CDR3aa: CASSLTANLNSPLHF
CDR3nt: TGTGCCAGCAGCTTGACAGCAAATCTTAATTCACCCCTCCACTTT

d_gene: -
abundance: few
v_gene: TRBV11-2
j_gene: TRBJ1-2
CDR3aa: CASSSQRSLGLYLVDYGYTF
CDR3nt: TGTGCCAGCAGCTCCCAGAGGAGTCTAGGGTTATACTTAGTGGACTATGGCTACACCTTC

d_gene: -
abundance: -
v_gene: TRBV29-1
j_gene: TRBJ2-7
CDR3aa: CSVLGEIGIHEQYF
CDR3nt: TGCAGCGTTTTGGGAGAGATTGGGATCCACGAGCAGTACTTC

d_gene: TRBD2
abundance: few
v_gene: TRBV20-1
j_gene: TRBJ2-1
CDR3aa: CSASTGTTYNEQFF
CDR3nt: TGCAGTGCTAGTACCGGGACTACCTACAATGAGCAGTTCTTC

d_gene: -
abundance: few
v_gene: TRBV7-9
j_gene: TRBJ1-1
CDR3aa: CASSHVSSSTEAFF
CDR3nt: TGTGCCAGCAGCCACGTTTCCAGTTCCACTGAAGCTTTCTTT

d_gene: -
abundance: -
v_gene: TRBV7-2
j_gene: TRBJ1-2
CDR3aa: CASSLAQGASMFYTF
CDR3nt: TGTGCCAGCAGCTTAGCCCAGGGTGCTAGCATGTTCTACACCTTC

d_gene: TRBD1
abundance: few
v_gene: TRBV10-3
j_gene: TRBJ2-1
CDR3aa: CAIRNPGTGDGNEQFF
CDR3nt: TGTGCCATCAGGAATCCCGGAACAGGGGACGGGAATGAGCAGTTCTTC